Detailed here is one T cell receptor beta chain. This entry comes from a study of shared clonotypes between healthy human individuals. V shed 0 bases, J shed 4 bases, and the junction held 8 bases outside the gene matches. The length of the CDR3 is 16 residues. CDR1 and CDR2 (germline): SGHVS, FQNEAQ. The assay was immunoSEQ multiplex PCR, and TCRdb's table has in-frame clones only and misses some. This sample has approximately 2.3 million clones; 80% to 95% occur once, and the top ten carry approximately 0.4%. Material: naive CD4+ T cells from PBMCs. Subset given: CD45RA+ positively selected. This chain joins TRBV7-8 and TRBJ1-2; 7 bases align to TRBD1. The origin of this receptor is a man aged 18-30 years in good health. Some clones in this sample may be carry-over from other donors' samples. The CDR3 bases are TGTGCCAGCAGCTTAGCTCAGGGGGGGATTGCCTATGGCTACACCTTC. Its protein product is CASSLAQGGIAYGYTF. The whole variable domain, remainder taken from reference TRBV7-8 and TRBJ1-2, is GAGVSQSPRYKVAKRGQDVALRCDPISGHVSLFWYQQALGQGPEFLTYFQNEAQLDKSGLPSDRFFAERPEGSVSTLKIQRTQQEDSAVYLCASSLAQGGIAYGYTFGSGTRLTVV.